These T cell receptor beta chains were read from a single sample in a study of T cell responses to AZD1222 COVID-19 vaccine. Assay: immunoSEQ multiplex PCR; the TCRdb copy retains only in-frame clones and omits some. The sample contains 150,000 to 200,000 clones, about 91% of which appear only once. The material was peripheral blood, obtained on day 0 of AZD1222 vaccination. These receptors came from an adult in good health. Both conserved end residues are part of each CDR3. The order of the fields is D gene, J gene, V gene, clone size, CDR3 protein, CDR3 DNA. The D gene is left open where the match is weak. Not all rows give a size; the values are once, few, many and, for expanded clones, a class.

d_gene: TRBD2; j_gene: TRBJ2-7; v_gene: TRBV7-2; abundance: .; CDR3aa: CASSLQRDSYEQYF; CDR3nt: TGTGCCAGCAGCCTGCAGCGGGACTCCTACGAGCAGTACTTC
d_gene: .; j_gene: TRBJ2-7; v_gene: TRBV6-2/TRBV6-3; abundance: .; CDR3aa: CASSPPQPRSYEQYF; CDR3nt: TGTGCCAGCAGCCCCCCCCAACCCCGCTCCTACGAGCAGTACTTC
d_gene: TRBD1; j_gene: TRBJ1-5; v_gene: TRBV6-5; abundance: .; CDR3aa: CASATGRVNQPQHF; CDR3nt: TGTGCCAGCGCGACAGGGAGGGTAAATCAGCCCCAGCATTTT
d_gene: TRBD1; j_gene: TRBJ1-1; v_gene: TRBV4-1; abundance: .; CDR3aa: CASSQPTKRTGDTEAFF; CDR3nt: TGCGCCAGCAGCCAACCAACGAAGCGAACAGGGGACACTGAAGCTTTCTTT
d_gene: .; j_gene: TRBJ2-5; v_gene: TRBV7-2; abundance: .; CDR3aa: CASSPVRDQETQYF; CDR3nt: TGTGCCAGCAGCCCCGTCCGGGACCAAGAGACCCAGTACTTC
d_gene: .; j_gene: TRBJ1-6; v_gene: TRBV9; abundance: .; CDR3aa: CASSSYNSPLHF; CDR3nt: TGTGCCAGCAGCTCCTATAATTCACCCCTCCACTTT
d_gene: .; j_gene: TRBJ2-5; v_gene: TRBV18; abundance: once; CDR3aa: CASSPIALAPKETQYF; CDR3nt: TGTGCCAGCTCACCAATTGCTCTGGCACCTAAAGAGACCCAGTACTTC
d_gene: TRBD1; j_gene: TRBJ2-1; v_gene: TRBV28; abundance: .; CDR3aa: CASSLWGQGGGNEQFF; CDR3nt: TGTGCCAGCAGTTTATGGGGACAGGGGGGTGGCAATGAGCAGTTCTTC
d_gene: TRBD1; j_gene: TRBJ2-7; v_gene: TRBV19; abundance: .; CDR3aa: CASSGLDRGPEQYF; CDR3nt: TGTGCCAGTAGTGGGCTGGACAGGGGGCCAGAGCAGTACTTC
d_gene: .; j_gene: TRBJ2-5; v_gene: TRBV27; abundance: .; CDR3aa: CASSSQPRRTETQYF; CDR3nt: TGTGCCAGCAGTTCACAGCCCCGCAGGACTGAGACCCAGTACTTC
d_gene: TRBD1; j_gene: TRBJ1-4; v_gene: TRBV28; abundance: .; CDR3aa: CASRRQGGTNEKLFF; CDR3nt: TGTGCCAGCAGACGACAGGGAGGAACTAATGAAAAACTGTTTTTT
d_gene: TRBD2; j_gene: TRBJ2-5; v_gene: TRBV3-1/TRBV3-2; abundance: .; CDR3aa: CASSQVISGGKQETQYF; CDR3nt: TGTGCCAGCAGCCAAGTAATTAGCGGGGGAAAACAAGAGACCCAGTACTTC
d_gene: .; j_gene: TRBJ1-4; v_gene: TRBV7-2; abundance: once; CDR3aa: CASSLRPGVEKLFF; CDR3nt: TGTGCCAGCAGCTTAAGGCCAGGGGTTGAAAAACTGTTTTTT
d_gene: .; j_gene: TRBJ1-4; v_gene: TRBV28; abundance: .; CDR3aa: CASSGGSIEKLFF; CDR3nt: TGTGCCAGCAGTGGGGGTTCCATCGAAAAACTGTTTTTT
d_gene: TRBD1; j_gene: TRBJ1-6; v_gene: TRBV19; abundance: .; CDR3aa: CASSPRTGWSSPLHF; CDR3nt: TGTGCCAGTAGTCCGCGGACAGGGTGGAGTTCACCCCTCCACTTT
d_gene: .; j_gene: TRBJ2-1; v_gene: TRBV27; abundance: .; CDR3aa: CASSFNSNNEQFF; CDR3nt: TGTGCCAGCAGTTTTAACAGTAACAATGAGCAGTTCTTC
d_gene: .; j_gene: TRBJ2-7; v_gene: TRBV7-2; abundance: .; CDR3aa: CASSLTRAGAIEQYF; CDR3nt: TGTGCCAGCAGCCTTACACGGGCTGGGGCAATCGAGCAGTACTTC
d_gene: .; j_gene: TRBJ2-7; v_gene: TRBV28; abundance: few; CDR3aa: CASSFGRNSYEQYF; CDR3nt: TGTGCCAGCAGTTTCGGTCGGAACTCCTACGAGCAGTACTTC
d_gene: .; j_gene: TRBJ2-7; v_gene: TRBV3-1/TRBV3-2; abundance: .; CDR3aa: CASSQDRRYEQYF; CDR3nt: TGTGCCAGCAGCCAAGATCGAAGGTACGAGCAGTACTTC
d_gene: .; j_gene: TRBJ2-3; v_gene: TRBV5-1; abundance: .; CDR3aa: CASSLDRLYTDTQYF; CDR3nt: TGCGCCAGCAGCTTGGACAGGCTTTACACAGATACGCAGTATTTT
d_gene: TRBD1; j_gene: TRBJ1-5; v_gene: TRBV4-1; abundance: .; CDR3aa: CASSQAWTRGPQPQHF; CDR3nt: TGCGCCAGCAGCCAAGCATGGACCAGGGGGCCCCAGCCCCAGCATTTT
d_gene: TRBD2; j_gene: TRBJ2-1; v_gene: TRBV7-9; abundance: .; CDR3aa: CASSPGELAGNEQFF; CDR3nt: TGTGCCAGCAGCCCCGGCGAGCTAGCGGGAAATGAGCAGTTCTTC
d_gene: .; j_gene: TRBJ2-1; v_gene: TRBV29-1; abundance: .; CDR3aa: CSVEGWTSDEQFF; CDR3nt: TGCAGCGTTGAAGGTTGGACCTCGGATGAGCAGTTCTTC
d_gene: TRBD1; j_gene: TRBJ2-4; v_gene: TRBV5-8; abundance: .; CDR3aa: CAVGTGGKLAKNIQYF; CDR3nt: TGTGCCGTCGGGACAGGGGGAAAACTAGCCAAAAACATTCAGTACTTC
d_gene: TRBD2; j_gene: TRBJ2-2; v_gene: TRBV12-3/TRBV12-4; abundance: .; CDR3aa: CASRAGNTGELFF; CDR3nt: TGTGCCAGTAGAGCGGGAAACACCGGGGAGCTGTTTTTT
d_gene: .; j_gene: TRBJ1-2; v_gene: TRBV6-5; abundance: .; CDR3aa: CASSYSVSSGSGYTF; CDR3nt: TGTGCCAGCAGTTACTCGGTATCCTCGGGGTCCGGCTACACCTTC
d_gene: .; j_gene: TRBJ1-4; v_gene: TRBV28; abundance: .; CDR3aa: CASGFPGQGEKLFF; CDR3nt: TGTGCCAGCGGCTTCCCGGGACAAGGGGAAAAACTGTTTTTT